The 5 T cell receptor beta chains reported below all come from one sample, sequenced in a study of T-cell reconstitution after alpha-beta-depleted transplantation in children. The TCRbeta library was prepared with unique molecular identifiers. Via MiXCR, TCRdb re-called the PCR reads, giving one row per CDR3 protein. This table holds approximately 630,000 distinct CDR3 sequences, about 12% found once. The starting material was PBMCs, obtained before TCRalphabeta/CD19-depleted stem cell transplant. Receptor source: a girl aged 2 to 10 with congenital amegakaryocytic thrombocytopenia, due to receive a stem cell transplant.

This sequence joins TRBV14 and TRBJ2-3; no reliable D call. This CDR3 contains 14 residues. V was cut by 1 base and J by 4 bases, with 9 bases left in between. Germline V gene data show CDR1 as SGHDN and CDR2 as FVKESK. CDR3 amino acids: CASSQVGLPDTQYF. The CDR3 DNA reads as TGTGCCAGCAGCCAAGTGGGGTTACCAGATACGCAGTATTTT.

This clonotype came up many times. This chain uses TRBV7-2 with TRBJ2-1, with D possibly matching TRBD2 (5 bases). V dropped 2 bases and J dropped 4 bases, with 12 bases sitting between them. From germline, CDR1 is SGHTA and CDR2 FQGNSA. The length of the CDR3 is 15 residues. In nucleotides, the CDR3 is TGTGCCAGCAGCTTAATATCTAGCAGTTACAATGAGCAGTTCTTC. Its translation is CASSLISSSYNEQFF.

The gene calls are TRBV12-3 or TRBV12-4 and TRBJ2-5; TRBD2 matches at 13 bases. Unmatched junction bases numbered 14, after V lost 5 bases and J lost 5 bases. The CDR3 is 18 residues long. In nucleotides, the CDR3 is TGTGCCAGCAGTCCCTTGACTAGCGGGAGGTCTCGTATGGAGACCCAGTACTTC. This translates into CASSPLTSGRSRMETQYF.

This clonotype appeared a few times. The rearrangement uses TRBV6-5 and TRBJ2-7, with 11 bases matching TRBD2. There are 16 residues in the CDR3. J lost 4 bases, V lost 1 base, and 6 bases had no gene match. Germline loops: CDR1 MNHEY, CDR2 SVGAGI. The CDR3 loop reads CASSYYVAGGPYEQYF. CDR3 nucleotides: TGTGCCAGCAGTTACTACGTAGCGGGAGGGCCTTACGAGCAGTACTTC.

This sequence joins TRBV12-3 or TRBV12-4 and TRBJ1-4, with 8 bases aligning to TRBD1. The CDR3 loop spans 15 amino acids. The trim removed 3 bases at V and 12 bases at J, leaving 12 bases unmatched. The CDR3 loop reads CASSLNAGTGRQLFF. The CDR3 DNA reads as TGTGCCAGCAGTTTGAACGCCGGGACAGGAAGACAACTGTTTTTT.